The 26 T cell receptor beta chains in this list originate from one sample, sequenced in a study of blood T cell repertoires in COVID-19. Using immunoSEQ multiplex PCR, the repertoire was profiled, and TCRdb retains in-frame clones only, with some absent. Among a few hundred thousand clones, approximately 86% were seen once, and the ten largest hold approximately 1.6%. The sequencing input was PBMCs or T cells enriched from blood (not recorded which). All receptors derive from a woman in her fifties or sixties who had recovered from COVID-19.

The chain has TRBV2 and TRBJ2-3; TRBD2 matches at 9 bases. Germline CDR1 SNHLY, CDR2 FYNNEI. V lost 7 bases and J lost 4; bases outside the gene matches: 12. The CDR3 is 16 amino acids. DNA of the CDR3: TGTGCCAGCAACCGAATGCTAGCGGGATTCGCAGATACGCAGTATTTT. This sequence encodes CASNRMLAGFADTQYF. Looking up the rest from reference TRBV2 and TRBJ2-3 gives the full variable domain: EPEVTQTPSHQVTQMGQEVILRCVPISNHLYFYWYRQILGQKVEFLVSFYNNEISEKSEIFDDQFSVERPDGSNFTLKIRSTKLEDSAMYFCASNRMLAGFADTQYFGPGTRLTVL.

The rearrangement links TRBV7-6 to TRBJ2-7, with TRBD2 matching over 7 bases. The J segment lost 2 bases and the V segment lost 6 bases, leaving 7 bases of the junction unmatched. This CDR3 comprises 14 residues. Germline CDR1 SGHVS, CDR2 FNYEAQ. The CDR3 sequence is CASRGGREPYEQYF. The CDR3 DNA is TGTGCCAGCAGGGGAGGGCGGGAGCCCTACGAGCAGTACTTC. Complete variable domain (other parts from reference TRBV7-6 and TRBJ2-7): GAGVSQSPRYKVTKRGQDVALRCDPISGHVSLYWYRQALGQGPEFLTYFNYEAQQDKSGLPNDRFSAERPEGSISTLTIQRTEQRDSAMYRCASRGGREPYEQYFGPGTRLTVT.

A single count supports this clone. This sequence joins TRBV28 and TRBJ2-3, with D possibly being TRBD1 (6 bases). The V gene lost 8 bases and the J gene lost 4 bases, with 16 bases spanning the gap. The CDR3 is 14 amino acids. Germline V CDR1 and CDR2: MDHEN, SYDVKM. CDR3 sequence (DNA): TGTGCCAGCCAACAGCGAGGGGGAGCAGATACGCAGTATTTT. This gives the protein CASQQRGGADTQYF.

The rearrangement uses TRBV5-6 and TRBJ1-4, with a weak D call TRBD1 (5 bases). Germline loops: CDR1 SGHDT, CDR2 YYEEEE. This CDR3 contains 16 residues. V lost 0 bases, J lost 0 bases, and 9 bases lay in between. The CDR3 reads CASSLEGLATNEKLFF. The CDR3 region has the DNA TGTGCCAGCAGCTTGGAGGGGCTTGCAACTAATGAAAAACTGTTTTTT.

V is TRBV7-2 and J is TRBJ2-5; unclear D gene. This CDR3 comprises 14 residues. CDR1 and CDR2 (germline): SGHTA, FQGNSA. Between the trimmed V and J ends, which lost 5 bases and 2 bases, there was a span of 12 bases. This CDR3 reads CASSKDWVQETQYF. CDR3 coding DNA: TGTGCCAGCAGCAAAGACTGGGTTCAAGAGACCCAGTACTTC.

V usage is TRBV18 and J usage is TRBJ2-2, with no clear D. CDR1 is KGHSH and CDR2 is LQKENI in the germline V gene. With 6 bases removed from V and 7 bases from J, the gap between germline ends came to 15 bases. There are 14 residues in the CDR3. In DNA, the CDR3 is TGTGCCAGCTCCCGAACCCAGGCCGGCGGGGAGCTGTTTTTT. Residues: CASSRTQAGGELFF.

The chain combines TRBV20-1 with TRBJ2-1, with 10 bases identical to TRBD2. CDR1 DFQATT and CDR2 SNEGSKA come from the germline V gene (reference sequence). Losses at the gene ends were 3 bases for V and 5 bases for J; bases not matched to a gene: 7. CDR3 length: 15 amino acids. DNA for the CDR3: TGCAGTGCTAGTGTCGGGACTAGCGCCAACAATGAGCAGTTCTTC. This encodes CSASVGTSANNEQFF.

The gene calls are TRBV29-1 and TRBJ1-2, with 8 bases aligning to TRBD1. The CDR3 length is 17 residues. The germline V gene encodes CDR1 SQVTM and CDR2 ANQGSEA. The ends lost 3 bases at V and 0 bases at J; junction bases unmatched: 12. The CDR3 nucleotides are TGCAGCGTTGATGGGGACAGGACGGGGCTAGCTAACTATGGCTACACCTTC. Protein: CSVDGDRTGLANYGYTF.

The V gene is TRBV29-1, the J gene TRBJ1-1; maybe TRBD1 (5 bases). Looked up from germline, CDR1 is SQVTM and CDR2 is ANQGSEA. The CDR3 consists of 14 residues. Trimming stripped 5 bases from V and 6 bases from J, with 19 bases between. CDR3 bases: TGCAGCGTTTCCCACAGCCGAACAGGCGCTGAAGCTTTCTTT. Protein: CSVSHSRTGAEAFF.

The chain is built from TRBV20-1 and TRBJ2-5; D may be TRBD1 (6 bases). V was cut by 3 bases and J by 0 bases, with 14 bases left in between. This CDR3 contains 15 residues. Germline CDR1 reads DFQATT; CDR2 reads SNEGSKA (reference sequence). CDR3: CSASTRDTNQETQYF. The CDR3 bases are TGCAGTGCTAGTACCCGGGACACAAACCAAGAGACCCAGTACTTC.

This sequence joins TRBV4-1 and TRBJ1-1, with a weak D call TRBD1 (5 bases). The CDR3 has 14 residues. Trimming removed 4 bases at V and 4 bases at J, with 13 bases between. Germline CDR1 reads MGHRA; CDR2 reads YSYEKL. The CDR3 sequence: CASSPWSGGTEAFF. For the CDR3, the DNA is TGCGCCAGCAGCCCCTGGTCGGGGGGCACTGAAGCTTTCTTT.

Worth noting for this clone: Other DNA sequences in the sample encode the same CDR3. The CDR3 DNA sequence: TGTGCCAGCTCACCAAGCGGTGATTCACCCCTCCACTTT. The encoded protein is CASSPSGDSPLHF. The chain has TRBV18 and TRBJ1-6; D gene unclear. This CDR3 is 13 amino acids long. Germline V gene data show CDR1 as KGHSH and CDR2 as LQKENI. The V and J ends lost 2 bases and 8 bases respectively, with 7 bases between them.

A few counts support this clone. V gene TRBV30 combines with J gene TRBJ1-5; D is possibly TRBD1 (6 bases). The V end was cut by 2 bases, the J end by 5 bases, with 10 bases between. CDR3 size: 13 residues. Germline V gene lookup returns CDR1 GTSNPN and CDR2 SVGIG (reference sequence). CDR3 nucleotides: TGTGCCTGGAGTACAGGGCTGGATCAGCCCCAGCATTTT. This encodes CAWSTGLDQPQHF.

This chain uses TRBV4-1 with TRBJ2-1; 7 bases fit TRBD2. The CDR3 is 15 residues long. Germline V CDR1 and CDR2: MGHRA, YSYEKL. Trimming took 1 base from V and 2 from J; bases not matched to a gene: 2. CDR3 bases: TGCGCCAGCAGCCAAGGCCTAGCGGCCTACAATGAGCAGTTCTTC. This codes for CASSQGLAAYNEQFF.

This rearrangement joins TRBV9 to TRBJ2-5, with 11 nucleotides matching TRBD2. Trimming cost V 5 bases and J 5 bases; bases outside gene matches: 8. Germline V CDR1 and CDR2: SGDLS, YYNGEE. This CDR3 comprises 15 residues. The chain's CDR3 is CASSRGLAGWETQYF. Here the CDR3 DNA reads TGTGCCAGCAGTAGAGGACTAGCGGGCTGGGAGACCCAGTACTTC.

The chain combines TRBV28 with TRBJ1-1; TRBD1 is a possible D gene (5 bases). V was trimmed by 11 bases and J by 5 bases, leaving 15 bases between them. CDR1 MDHEN and CDR2 SYDVKM come from the germline V gene. The CDR3 sequence is 12 residues long. CDR3 sequence: CASRGGVTEAFF. In nucleotides, the CDR3 is TGTGCCTCGCGGGGGGGTGTTACTGAAGCTTTCTTT.

The rearrangement links TRBV5-5 to TRBJ2-7; TRBD1 agrees at 8 bases. V lost 4 bases to trimming and J lost 7 bases; unmatched junction nucleotides: 4. The CDR3 has 12 residues. The germline V gene has CDR1 SGHKS and CDR2 YYEKEE (reference sequence). The CDR3 protein is CASSTRQGEQYF. DNA for the CDR3: TGTGCCAGCAGCACCCGACAGGGGGAGCAGTACTTC.

The sample holds many counts of this clone. This sequence joins TRBV5-4 and TRBJ2-2; 9 bases are a match to TRBD1. This CDR3 comprises 17 residues. Looked up from germline, CDR1 is SGHNT and CDR2 is YYREEE (reference sequence). J gave up 10 bases and V 5 bases, and 18 bases lay outside the gene matches. DNA for the CDR3: TGTGCCAGCAGGATGGGGCCCGGGACAGGGAACTCCGAGGAGCTGTTTTTT. Amino acids: CASRMGPGTGNSEELFF.

The chain uses TRBV7-2 and TRBJ1-6; D unclear. The CDR3 is 15 amino acids. Germline assignment: CDR1 SGHTA and CDR2 FQGNSA. V lost 1 base and J lost 3, with 7 bases in between. In nucleotides, the CDR3 is TGTGCCAGCAGCTTAGTCCACAGCTATAATTCACCCCTCCACTTT. This sequence encodes CASSLVHSYNSPLHF.

This clone was counted once. The chain has TRBV6-5 and TRBJ2-5; perhaps TRBD1 as D (6 bases). Germline V gene sequence: CDR1 MNHEY, CDR2 SVGAGI. This CDR3 comprises 13 residues. With 7 bases removed from V and 4 bases from J, the gap between germline ends came to 13 bases. The CDR3: CASMIQGSETQYF. The CDR3 DNA reads as TGTGCCAGCATGATACAGGGATCAGAGACCCAGTACTTC.

This clone was seen once. The chain has TRBV12-3 or TRBV12-4 and TRBJ2-7; D is unclear. The V end lost 6 bases, the J end lost 1 base, and 10 bases lay between the germline ends. There are 13 residues in the CDR3. For the CDR3, the DNA is TGTGCCAGCAGCGGTCTAGGATCCTACGAGCAGTACTTC. Translation: CASSGLGSYEQYF.

This chain connects TRBV5-1 to TRBJ1-3, with TRBD1 matching 8 bases. Germline V lookup: CDR1 SGHRS, CDR2 YFSETQ. V shed 3 bases, J shed 2 bases, and the junction held 1 base outside the gene matches. This CDR3 comprises 14 residues. In nucleotides, the CDR3 is TGCGCCAGCAGCTGGACAGGGCCTGGAAACACCATATATTTT. The encoded protein is CASSWTGPGNTIYF.

The chain recombines TRBV18 with TRBJ1-1; 7 positions agree with TRBD1. CDR1 is KGHSH, CDR2 LQKENI, per germline. The ends lost 6 bases at V and 1 base at J; junction bases unmatched: 11. The CDR3 has 16 amino acids. The CDR3 bases are TGTGCCAGCTCTTCGCCGGGCAGACAGGGGAACACTGAAGCTTTCTTT. This translates into CASSSPGRQGNTEAFF.

The chain is built from TRBV5-1 and TRBJ2-5; the D gene is possibly TRBD2 (6 bases). The germline V gene has CDR1 SGHRS and CDR2 YFSETQ. The V end was cut by 2 bases, the J end by 4 bases, with 18 bases between. The CDR3 runs 16 residues. CDR3 protein: CASSLAPTSMGETQYF. In DNA, the CDR3 is TGCGCCAGCAGCTTAGCCCCAACTAGCATGGGAGAGACCCAGTACTTC.

The rearrangement links TRBV7-8 to TRBJ2-1; the match to TRBD2 covers 8 bases. CDR3 size: 15 residues. The ends lost 5 bases at V and 7 bases at J; junction bases unmatched: 10. From germline, CDR1 is SGHVS and CDR2 FQNEAQ. The CDR3 loop is CASSDQRERRNEQFF. The CDR3 DNA reads TGTGCCAGCAGCGACCAGCGGGAGAGGAGGAATGAGCAGTTCTTC.

The chain employs TRBV29-1 and TRBJ1-2, with 8 bases that match TRBD1. Germline CDR1 reads SQVTM; CDR2 reads ANQGSEA. The junction had 7 bases not matched to a gene; V was cut back by 6 bases and J by 4 bases. This CDR3 region has 13 residues. CDR3 coding DNA: TGCAGCGTGACGGACAGGGTGGGCTATGGCTACACCTTC. Translating gives CSVTDRVGYGYTF.